The 15 T cell receptor beta chains presented below share a single source sample, sequenced in a study of beta chain features in type 1 diabetes. Points from the study as a whole: Moderate but significant shortening of TCRB CDR3s was recorded in all four CD4+ subsets from Type 1 diabetes patients.

Expressed TCRB transcripts got sequenced, as all isolated RNA was reverse transcribed. Sequencing used immunoSEQ multiplex PCR; TCRdb keeps in-frame clones, though not all of them. The repertoire holds some 160,000 clones, with roughly 10% as singletons. Their cognate antigens are unknown. The sample consisted of central memory CD4+ T cells from blood. These TCRs come from a woman aged 25 to 39 with type 1 diabetes.

This clone showed up just a few times. The chain recombines TRBV11-2 with TRBJ2-5; 13 positions match TRBD2. This CDR3 contains 18 residues. Per germline, CDR1 SGHAT and CDR2 FQNNGV. The ends lost 2 bases at V and 1 base at J; junction bases unmatched: 7. The CDR3 DNA follows: TGTGCCAGCAGCTTATCCTGGACTAGCGGGAGTGGCCAAGAGACCCAGTACTTC. Its translation: CASSLSWTSGSGQETQYF.

This clone has only one observation. This sequence joins TRBV30 and TRBJ1-2, with 7 nucleotides matching TRBD1. The V segment lost 2 bases and the J segment 5 bases; nucleotides outside the gene matches: 5. CDR3 length equals 13 residues. Germline lookup yields CDR1 GTSNPN and CDR2 SVGIG (reference sequence). Here the CDR3 reads CAWSTQGTYGYTF. CDR3 coding DNA: TGTGCCTGGAGTACACAGGGGACTTATGGCTACACCTTC. Based on the CDR3 plus reference TRBV30 and TRBJ1-2, the full variable domain is SQTIHQWPATLVQPVGSPLSLECTVEGTSNPNLYWYRQAAGRGLQLLFYSVGIGQISSEVPQNLSASRPQDRQFILSSKKLLLSDSGFYLCAWSTQGTYGYTFGSGTRLTVV.

This chain connects TRBV19 to TRBJ1-5; no firm D call. This CDR3 is 15 amino acids long. Deletions cut 5 bases from V and 3 bases from J, with 14 bases between. The germline gives CDR1 LNHDA, CDR2 SQIVND (reference sequence). CDR3 loop: CASSQSTDFNQPQHF. The CDR3 DNA reads TGTGCCAGTAGTCAATCGACTGACTTCAATCAGCCCCAGCATTTT.

This clone occurred a few times. Sequence at one end of the junction differs from germline and may be a read error. This chain links TRBV7-7 with TRBJ2-3, with D maybe TRBD2 (6 bases). Germline assignment: CDR1 SSHAT and CDR2 FNYEAQ (reference sequence). This CDR3 is 15 amino acids long. The CDR3 loop is CASSLRGEVVDTQYF. CDR3 bases: TGTGCTAGCAGCTTGAGAGGGGAGGTGGTAGATACGCAGTATTTT.

At least ten counts were recorded for this clone. The chain employs TRBV30 and TRBJ1-3; 7 bases are shared with TRBD1. The V gene's germline CDR1 is GTSNPN and CDR2 SVGIG (reference sequence). The CDR3 covers 14 residues. V dropped 2 bases and J dropped 2; count of bases not matched to a gene: 3. The CDR3 sequence: CAWSKGTAGNTIYF. In DNA, the CDR3 is TGTGCCTGGAGTAAAGGGACAGCTGGAAACACCATATATTTT.

This clone has a count of ten or more. V usage is TRBV11-1 and J usage is TRBJ2-1; D perhaps matches TRBD1 (9 bases). CDR1 is SGHAT and CDR2 is FQDESV in the germline V gene (reference sequence). The CDR3 contains 14 residues. V was pared by 5 bases and J by 15 bases, with 23 bases between. CDR3 in DNA: TGTGCCAGCAGCCCCACCGGGACAGGGACTAGAGGGTTCTTC. This encodes CASSPTGTGTRGFF.

The genes are TRBV5-4 and TRBJ2-2; 8 bases map to TRBD2. The length of the CDR3 is 14 residues. The ends lost 4 bases at V and 4 bases at J; junction bases unmatched: 3. Germline assignment: CDR1 SGHNT and CDR2 YYREEE (reference sequence). The CDR3 region has the DNA TGTGCCAGCAGCCCCGGGACTAGCACCGGGGAGCTGTTTTTT. Residues: CASSPGTSTGELFF.

V is TRBV9 and J is TRBJ2-3; 7 bases line up with TRBD1. The CDR3 is 14 residues long. V gave up 4 bases and J gave up 4 bases; unmatched junction bases: 6. CDR1 SGDLS and CDR2 YYNGEE come from the germline V gene. The CDR3 spells CASSPRTGPDTQYF. In nucleotides, the CDR3 is TGTGCCAGCAGCCCACGGACAGGTCCAGATACGCAGTATTTT.

The CDR3 region has the DNA TGCAGCGTTTCGACTAGCGATGAGCAGTTCTTC. It is translated as CSVSTSDEQFF. V usage is TRBV29-1 and J usage is TRBJ2-1, with 8 nucleotides matching TRBD2. V was clipped by 5 bases and J by 8 bases; unmatched bases: 2. The germline V gene encodes CDR1 SQVTM and CDR2 ANQGSEA. The length of the CDR3 is 11 residues.

This clone was detected a few times. In nucleotides, the CDR3 is TGTGCCAGCAGCACCCGCCCCCCTAGCGGGAGATTTGATGAGCAGTTCTTC. The encoded protein is CASSTRPPSGRFDEQFF. The V and J genes are TRBV7-9 and TRBJ2-1, with TRBD2 identical over 10 bases. Trimming at V came to 5 bases and at J to 8 bases, leaving 15 bases not matched to a gene. This CDR3 has 17 amino acids. Germline lookup yields CDR1 SEHNR and CDR2 FQNEAQ (reference sequence). Looking up the rest from reference TRBV7-9 and TRBJ2-1 gives the full variable domain: DTGVSQNPRHKITKRGQNVTFRCDPISEHNRLYWYRQTLGQGPEFLTYFQNEAQLEKSRLLSDRFSAERPKGSFSTLEIQRTEQGDSAMYLCASSTRPPSGRFDEQFFGPGTRLTVL.

There are a few counts of this clone. The chain is built from TRBV30 and TRBJ2-7; D ambiguous. The CDR3 extends over 11 amino acids. Trimming stripped 4 bases from V and 0 bases from J, with 4 bases between. CDR1 and CDR2 (germline): GTSNPN, SVGIG (reference sequence). In DNA form, the CDR3 reads TGTGCCTGGACGGGCTCCTACGAGCAGTACTTC. It encodes CAWTGSYEQYF.

This clone came up a few times. The J gene is TRBJ1-2, the V gene TRBV7-2; no clear D. The germline V and J ends were trimmed by 4 bases and 0 bases, with 3 bases remaining between them. Germline V CDR1 and CDR2: SGHTA, FQGNSA. The CDR3 length is 12 residues. The CDR3 nucleotides read TGTGCCAGCAGCTCATCTAACTATGGCTACACCTTC. It yields the protein CASSSSNYGYTF. The complete variable domain, with remaining parts taken from reference TRBV7-2 and TRBJ1-2, reads GAGVSQSPSNKVTEKGKDVELRCDPISGHTALYWYRQSLGQGLEFLIYFQGNSAPDKSGLPSDRFSAERTGGSVSTLTIQRTQQEDSAVYLCASSSSNYGYTFGSGTRLTVV.

The J gene is TRBJ1-5, the V gene TRBV2; perhaps TRBD1 as D (6 bases). The CDR3 extends over 16 amino acids. V shed 4 bases and J shed 0 bases, with 13 bases lying between them. Germline CDR1 is SNHLY and CDR2 is FYNNEI. In DNA form, the CDR3 reads TGTGCCAGCAGTGCCTTCTCAGGGGTTAGCAATCAGCCCCAGCATTTT. Residues: CASSAFSGVSNQPQHF.

CDR3 region: CASSPSVLRNTEAFF. In DNA form, the CDR3 reads TGTGCCAGCAGCCCAAGCGTACTAAGGAACACTGAAGCTTTCTTT. The V call is TRBV7-2, the J call TRBJ1-1, with D unresolved. In germline, CDR1 is SGHTA, CDR2 FQGNSA. V lost 5 bases, J lost 1 base, and 14 bases lay in between. The CDR3 covers 15 residues.

The chain combines TRBV29-1 with TRBJ2-3, with D unresolved. The germline V and J ends were trimmed by 5 bases and 1 base, with 10 bases remaining between them. Per the germline V gene, CDR1 is SQVTM and CDR2 is ANQGSEA. The CDR3 totals 13 residues. CDR3 DNA: TGCAGCGTTAAGGCCCGGGGCACAGATACGCAGTATTTT. Translating it yields CSVKARGTDTQYF.